These T cell receptor beta chains were read from a single sample in a study of T cells in Graves' hyperthyroidism and ophthalmopathy. One entry per CDR3 protein, called by TCRdb with MiXCR from the multiplex PCR reads. The sample has almost 500,000 distinct CDR3 sequences; under 25% are singletons. The material sequenced was blood. Every receptor here comes from a woman aged 70 to 79 with Graves' ophthalmopathy. The CDR3 runs from the conserved cysteine through the conserved F or W. The D gene is left open where the match is weak. Where a row states a size, it is once, few, many or the class of an expanded clone; other rows omit it.

TRBV7-2,few,.,TRBJ1-6,CASSQRGGNSPLHF,TGTGCCAGCAGCCAAAGGGGGGGGAATTCACCCCTCCACTTT
TRBV20-1,.,.,TRBJ1-6,CSAHAAGNSPLHF,TGCAGTGCCCATGCCGCAGGGAATTCACCCCTCCACTTT
TRBV10-3,.,.,TRBJ1-5,CAISRDGNQPQHF,TGTGCCATCAGTCGGGACGGCAATCAGCCCCAGCATTTT
TRBV28,many,.,TRBJ1-6,CASRGGGNSPLHF,TGTGCCAGCCGAGGGGGTGGAAATTCACCCCTCCACTTT
TRBV6-1,many,.,TRBJ2-7,CAGGDYYEQYF,TGTGCCGGTGGAGACTACTACGAGCAGTACTTC
TRBV18,.,TRBD1,TRBJ2-7,CASSSTGGASHEQYF,TGTGCCAGCTCTTCTACAGGGGGCGCGTCCCACGAGCAGTACTTC
TRBV9,few,.,TRBJ2-2,CASSVVLAPGELFF,TGTGCCAGCAGCGTAGTATTGGCCCCCGGGGAGCTGTTTTTT
TRBV27,.,.,TRBJ1-2,CASSSPGSYGYTF,TGTGCCAGCAGTTCCCCGGGGAGCTATGGCTACACCTTC
TRBV24-1,.,TRBD2,TRBJ2-1,CATSDSRTSVFNEQFF,TGTGCCACCAGTGATTCTAGGACTAGCGTCTTTAATGAGCAGTTCTTC
TRBV11-2,many,.,TRBJ2-3,CASSPTRPSTDTQYF,TGTGCCAGCAGTCCCACAAGACCTAGCACAGATACGCAGTATTTT
TRBV7-9,.,.,TRBJ2-1,CASSRRDTKSGEQFF,TGTGCCAGCAGCCGCCGGGACACCAAAAGCGGTGAGCAGTTCTTC
TRBV19,few,.,TRBJ1-1,CASSPRTQSGTEAFF,TGTGCCAGTAGTCCAAGGACCCAGTCGGGCACTGAAGCTTTCTTT
TRBV29-1,.,TRBD1,TRBJ1-2,CSAFKTTGRNYGYTF,TGCAGCGCCTTCAAGACGACAGGGAGGAACTATGGCTACACCTTC
TRBV7-3,few,.,TRBJ2-3,CASSSQDPDTQYF,TGTGCCAGCAGCTCCCAAGACCCAGATACGCAGTATTTT
TRBV6-5,few,.,TRBJ2-7,CASSYLLAFGEQYF,TGTGCCAGCAGTTACCTTCTAGCGTTTGGCGAGCAGTACTTC
TRBV11-2,many,.,TRBJ2-1,CASSLAGPYNEQFF,TGTGCCAGCAGCTTAGCGGGACCCTACAATGAGCAGTTCTTC
TRBV3-1,many,TRBD2,TRBJ2-7,CASSHSGRMTYEQYF,TGTGCCAGCAGCCATAGCGGGAGGATGACCTACGAGCAGTACTTC
TRBV19,few,.,TRBJ2-4,CASRWAAKNIQYF,TGTGCCAGTAGGTGGGCAGCCAAAAACATTCAGTACTTC
TRBV29-1,few,.,TRBJ2-3,CSVVLQGGTDTQYF,TGCAGCGTTGTTCTACAGGGAGGGACAGATACGCAGTATTTT
TRBV3-1,few,.,TRBJ1-6,CASSLKANSPLHF,TGTGCCAGCAGCCTCAAGGCTAATTCACCCCTCCACTTT
TRBV6-1,many,.,TRBJ1-2,CASSYSRRYGYTF,TGTGCCAGCAGTTATTCCAGGCGTTATGGCTACACCTTC
TRBV9,.,.,TRBJ2-3,CASSPPSPLITDTQYF,TGTGCCAGCAGCCCCCCCTCCCCGTTAATCACAGATACGCAGTATTTT
TRBV7-9,few,.,TRBJ2-1,CASSWSDTRDEQFF,TGTGCCAGCAGCTGGTCGGATACTCGGGATGAGCAGTTCTTC
TRBV12-3/TRBV12-4,few,.,TRBJ1-6,CASSLGPRNSPLHF,TGTGCCAGCAGTTTAGGGCCACGAAATTCACCCCTCCACTTT
TRBV27,many,.,TRBJ2-5,CASSPQWGEPETQYF,TGTGCCAGCAGTCCCCAATGGGGAGAGCCAGAGACCCAGTACTTC
TRBV18,few,.,TRBJ2-4,CASSPPGQPNIQYF,TGTGCCAGCTCACCGCCGGGACAACCAAACATTCAGTACTTC
TRBV27,few,.,TRBJ1-4,CASKTGITNEKLFF,TGTGCCAGCAAAACGGGGATAACTAATGAAAAACTGTTTTTT
TRBV7-3,.,TRBD2,TRBJ2-2,CASSLGGMTSGTDTGELFF,TGTGCCAGCAGCTTGGGGGGAATGACTAGCGGGACTGACACCGGGGAGCTGTTTTTT
TRBV12-3/TRBV12-4,few,TRBD2,TRBJ2-1,CASRAGLAGYEQFF,TGTGCCAGCAGGGCCGGACTAGCGGGATATGAGCAGTTCTTC
TRBV9,.,TRBD1,TRBJ1-1,CASSTQAQGAHTEAFF,TGTGCCAGCAGCACACAGGCGCAGGGGGCGCACACTGAAGCTTTCTTT
TRBV20-1,few,TRBD2,TRBJ2-1,CSARDRLAGLSNEQFF,TGCAGTGCTAGAGATCGGCTAGCGGGACTCTCCAATGAGCAGTTCTTC
TRBV27,many,TRBD1,TRBJ2-5,CASRAGGAKTQYF,TGTGCCAGCAGGGCAGGGGGCGCAAAGACCCAGTACTTC
TRBV20-1,few,TRBD2,TRBJ2-3,CSAFSGSRTDTQYF,TGCAGTGCTTTCAGCGGGAGTCGCACAGATACGCAGTATTTT
TRBV5-1,.,.,TRBJ2-7,CASRVAGVTYEQYF,TGCGCCAGCAGGGTGGCCGGAGTTACCTACGAGCAGTACTTC
TRBV11-2,.,.,TRBJ1-4,CASSLPGGMGKNEKLFF,TGTGCCAGCAGTTTGCCGGGAGGAATGGGGAAGAATGAAAAACTGTTTTTT
TRBV11-2,many,TRBD2,TRBJ2-1,CASSPIGLADFNEQFF,TGTGCCAGCAGCCCGATCGGACTAGCGGACTTCAATGAGCAGTTCTTC
TRBV12-3/TRBV12-4,few,.,TRBJ2-2,CASSLQGSQGPGELFF,TGTGCCAGCAGTTTGCAAGGGAGTCAGGGTCCCGGGGAGCTGTTTTTT
TRBV18,.,.,TRBJ2-1,CASSLGTSGGNEQFF,TGTGCCAGCTCACTTGGGACGAGTGGGGGGAATGAGCAGTTCTTC
TRBV2,many,TRBD1,TRBJ2-2,CASSEGDRGAGELFF,TGTGCCAGCAGTGAGGGAGACAGGGGTGCCGGGGAGCTGTTTTTT
TRBV29-1,.,.,TRBJ1-1,CSVEERNTEAFF,TGCAGCGTTGAGGAGAGGAACACTGAAGCTTTCTTT
TRBV24-1,few,.,TRBJ2-1,CATSDPNLGEQFF,TGTGCCACCAGTGACCCTAACCTCGGAGAGCAGTTCTTC